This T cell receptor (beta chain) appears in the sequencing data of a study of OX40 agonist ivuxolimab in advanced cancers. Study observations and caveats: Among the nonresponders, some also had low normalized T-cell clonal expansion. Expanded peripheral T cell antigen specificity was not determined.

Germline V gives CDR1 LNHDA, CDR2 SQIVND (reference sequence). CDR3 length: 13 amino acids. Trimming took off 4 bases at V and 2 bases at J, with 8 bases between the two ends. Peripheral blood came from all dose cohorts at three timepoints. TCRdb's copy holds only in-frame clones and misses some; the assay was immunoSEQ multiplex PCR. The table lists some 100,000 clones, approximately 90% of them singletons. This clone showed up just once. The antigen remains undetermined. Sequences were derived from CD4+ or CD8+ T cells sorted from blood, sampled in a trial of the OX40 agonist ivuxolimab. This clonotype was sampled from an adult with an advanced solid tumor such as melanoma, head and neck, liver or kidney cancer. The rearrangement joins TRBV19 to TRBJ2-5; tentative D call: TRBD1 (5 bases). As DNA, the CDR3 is TGTGCCAGTAGTACGACAGTACAAGAGACCCAGTACTTC. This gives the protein CASSTTVQETQYF.